This TCR beta chain was captured by sequencing in a study of blood T cell repertoires in COVID-19. Study as a whole: Sites in the United States, Italy and Spain provided acute and convalescent COVID-19 samples.

Participants reported their clinical history, and cohort assignment relied on those reports. Under the authors' procedure: It was from reference gene primer amplification that nucleated cell counts were estimated. The protocol was immunoSEQ multiplex PCR, while the TCRdb copy is restricted to in-frame clones and leaves out a portion. D and trimming come from the DNA, and the V and J calls and clone size come from that table. The top ten clones hold 2.5% to 3% of a sample with over 140,000 clones, roughly 85% of them seen once. Germline assignment: CDR1 SGHRS and CDR2 YFSETQ. The V end lost 0 bases, the J end lost 3 bases, and 7 bases lay between the germline ends. The CDR3 runs to 14 residues.

The chain combines TRBV5-1 with TRBJ2-1, with a possible D match to TRBD2 (5 bases). Sequencing was performed on PBMCs or T cells enriched from blood (not recorded which). This sequence originates from a woman in her fifties or sixties who had recovered from COVID-19. The chain's CDR3 is CASSLGRFYNEQFF. CDR3 nucleotides: TGCGCCAGCAGCTTGGGGAGGTTCTACAATGAGCAGTTCTTC.